The 28 T cell receptor beta chains below all came from one sample that was sequenced in a study of shared clonotypes between healthy human individuals. Assay used: immunoSEQ multiplex PCR; TCRdb lists only in-frame clones, some missing. This table holds about half a million clones, around 77% found once. Sequencing was done on a sample of PBMCs. These receptor sequences come from a woman in her forties in good health. Some clones in this sample may be carry-over from other donors' samples.

The chain carries TRBV6-6 and TRBJ2-7; no clear D gene. The CDR3 spans 13 residues. Looked up from germline, CDR1 is MNHNY and CDR2 is SVGAGI (reference sequence). Trimming took 2 bases from V and 0 from J, leaving 5 bases between them. CDR3 sequence reads: CASSYRSSYEQYF. In DNA form, the CDR3 reads TGTGCCAGCAGTTACAGGAGCTCCTACGAGCAGTACTTC.

In this sample, this clone turned up a few times. The V call is TRBV7-8, the J call TRBJ2-4; D might be TRBD1 (5 bases). The ends were cut back, 7 bases at V and 0 bases at J, with 10 bases in the middle. Germline V gene data show CDR1 as SGHVS and CDR2 as FQNEAQ. The CDR3 length is 14 residues. For the CDR3, the DNA is TGTGCCAGCACCGACAGTTTAGCCAAAAACATTCAGTACTTC. It translates to CASTDSLAKNIQYF.

This chain links TRBV14 with TRBJ2-3, with no clear D. The V gene lost 4 bases and the J gene lost 3 bases, with 14 bases spanning the gap. The CDR3 is 15 amino acids. Germline V gene lookup returns CDR1 SGHDN and CDR2 FVKESK. CDR3 amino acids: CASSPPSPRTDTQYF. In DNA form, the CDR3 reads TGTGCCAGCAGCCCCCCCAGTCCGAGGACAGATACGCAGTATTTT.

The chain links TRBV5-1 to TRBJ1-2; D call uncertain. Deletions cut 2 bases from V and 3 bases from J, with 8 bases between. The CDR3 has 13 amino acids. The germline V gene encodes CDR1 SGHRS and CDR2 YFSETQ. The CDR3 spells CASSLGDDYGYTF. The CDR3 coding sequence is TGCGCCAGCAGCTTAGGTGATGACTATGGCTACACCTTC.

The chain combines TRBV7-9 with TRBJ1-1; D remains ambiguous. With 2 bases removed from V and 1 base from J, the gap between germline ends came to 11 bases. The CDR3 loop spans 15 amino acids. Germline V CDR1 and CDR2: SEHNR, FQNEAQ (reference sequence). The CDR3 protein is CASSLHVSANTEAFF. CDR3 bases: TGTGCCAGCAGCTTACATGTTTCGGCGAACACTGAAGCTTTCTTT.

The V and J genes are TRBV12-5 and TRBJ2-7; the D call may be TRBD1 or TRBD2 (5 bases each). With 2 bases removed from V and 2 bases from J, the gap between germline ends came to 16 bases. CDR1 and CDR2 (germline): LGHNT, FRNRAP. This CDR3 spans 16 amino acids. In nucleotides, the CDR3 is TGTGCTAGTGGTTTGTCACACGAGGGACCCACCTACGAGCAGTACTTC. Protein: CASGLSHEGPTYEQYF. The full variable domain, rest sourced from reference TRBV12-5 and TRBJ2-7, is DARVTQTPRHKVTEMGQEVTMRCQPILGHNTVFWYRQTMMQGLELLAYFRNRAPLDDSGMPKDRFSAEMPDATLATLKIQPSEPRDSAVYFCASGLSHEGPTYEQYFGPGTRLTVT.

The rearrangement links TRBV4-2 to TRBJ2-1; the D call may be TRBD1 or TRBD2 (6 bases each). Germline V gene lookup returns CDR1 LGHNA and CDR2 YNFKEQ. V gave up 3 bases and J gave up 3 bases, with 15 bases separating them. The CDR3 is 16 residues long. This CDR3 reads CASSQNPGALYNEQFF. CDR3 coding DNA: TGTGCCAGCAGCCAGAACCCGGGGGCGCTCTACAATGAGCAGTTCTTC.

In regard to this clone: A single base is all that separates this from a far larger clone, so a read error is likely. The same CDR3 arises from other DNA sequences in this sample as well. The chain combines TRBV30 with TRBJ1-4; TRBD1 is a possible D gene (6 bases). The CDR3 sequence is 16 residues long. Germline V gene sequence: CDR1 GTSNPN, CDR2 SVGIG (reference sequence). CDR3: CAWSAIPQGSNEKLFF. CDR3 nucleotide sequence: TGTGCCTGGAGTGCCATTCCACAGGGATCTAATGAAAAACTGTTCTTT.

The rearrangement links TRBV14 to TRBJ1-3; 11 bases map to TRBD1. CDR1 and CDR2 from the germline V gene are SGHDN and FVKESK. Germline trimming cut 7 bases from V and 2 bases from J; bases unmatched to any gene: 7. This CDR3 is built from 16 residues. DNA of the CDR3: TGTGCCAGCAAATTAGGACAGGGGGCGACTGGAAACACCATATATTTT. Its translation is CASKLGQGATGNTIYF.

The chain joins TRBV5-1 to TRBJ2-2; no clear D gene. CDR1 and CDR2 (germline): SGHRS, YFSETQ. V was clipped by 0 bases and J by 0 bases, with 3 bases between them. The CDR3 length is 14 residues. Here the CDR3 reads CASSLATNTGELFF. The CDR3 region has the DNA TGCGCCAGCAGCTTGGCCACGAACACCGGGGAGCTGTTTTTT. The full variable domain, completed using reference TRBV5-1 and TRBJ2-2, is KAGVTQTPRYLIKTRGQQVTLSCSPISGHRSVSWYQQTPGQGLQFLFEYFSETQRNKGNFPGRFSGRQFSNSRSEMNVSTLELGDSALYLCASSLATNTGELFFGEGSRLTVL.

CDR3 in DNA: TGTGCCAGCACTCGTGGGGGCCGCGGCTATGGCTACACCTTC. Protein: CASTRGGRGYGYTF. This sequence joins TRBV6-5 and TRBJ1-2; maybe TRBD1 (6 bases). The CDR3 has 14 amino acids. Trimming took off 7 bases at V and 4 bases at J, with 16 bases between the two ends. The germline V gene encodes CDR1 MNHEY and CDR2 SVGAGI.

V usage is TRBV6-4 and J usage is TRBJ2-1, with 8 positions matching TRBD2. Germline CDR1 MRHNA, CDR2 SNTAGT. The CDR3 covers 15 residues. With V trimmed by 2 bases and J by 7 bases, 7 bases remained unmatched. CDR3 sequence reads: CASSDRGLEGNEQFF. As DNA, the CDR3 is TGTGCCAGCAGTGACCGGGGACTAGAAGGTAATGAGCAGTTCTTC.

The chain combines TRBV10-2 with TRBJ2-5, with no clear D. CDR3 length equals 13 residues. Germline-derived CDR1 and CDR2 are WSHSY and SAAADI. Trimming took off 2 bases at V and 0 bases at J, with 4 bases between the two ends. Written as DNA, the CDR3 is TGCGCCAGCAGTGAGACAGACCAAGAGACCCAGTACTTC. This gives the protein CASSETDQETQYF.

The rearrangement uses TRBV6-1 and TRBJ2-1; 9 positions match TRBD2. After removal of 2 bases from V and 2 bases from J, the junction contained 1 base not matched to a gene. Looked up from germline, CDR1 is MNHNS and CDR2 is SASEGT. The CDR3 is 15 residues long. In DNA form, the CDR3 reads TGTGCCAGCAGTGAACTAGCGGGACCCTACAATGAGCAGTTCTTC. As protein: CASSELAGPYNEQFF.

This clone was detected a few times. The gene calls are TRBV19 and TRBJ1-1; D gene ambiguous. CDR3 size: 12 residues. Germline V gives CDR1 LNHDA, CDR2 SQIVND (reference sequence). V gave up 1 base and J gave up 11 bases, with 11 bases separating them. CDR3 nucleotides: TGTGCCAGTAGTATAGGAGGCCGGCGCGCTTTCTTT. Translated: CASSIGGRRAFF.

The chain is built from TRBV7-2 and TRBJ2-1; D gene ambiguous. Germline loops: CDR1 SGHTA, CDR2 FQGNSA. V lost 5 bases, J lost 5 bases, and 16 bases lay in between. The CDR3 loop spans 15 amino acids. CDR3 sequence reads: CASSPPRVVNNEQFF. In nucleotides, the CDR3 is TGTGCCAGCAGCCCGCCGCGAGTCGTGAACAATGAGCAGTTCTTC.

A note on this clone: This likely came from a read error, as a far larger clone is one base away. The chain couples TRBV7-9 to TRBJ2-2, with D perhaps TRBD2 (5 bases). The ends were cut back, 10 bases at V and 4 bases at J, with 16 bases in the middle. The CDR3 length is 14 residues. The germline V gene encodes CDR1 SEHNR and CDR2 FQNEAQ (reference sequence). The CDR3 loop is CANSGPTSTGELFF. The CDR3 bases are TGTGCCAACTCGGGCCCCACTAGCACCGGGGAGCTGTTTTTT. Supplemented by reference TRBV7-9 and TRBJ2-2, the full variable domain reads DTGVSQNPRHKITKRGQNVTFRCDPISEHNRLYWYRQTLGQGPEFLTYFQNEAQLEKSRLLSDRFSAERPKGSFSTLEIQRTEQGDSAMYLCANSGPTSTGELFFGEGSRLTVL.

In regard to this clone: This is likely an artifact of a read error, given a far larger clone one base away. The chain carries TRBV7-9 and TRBJ2-7; TRBD2 agrees at 7 bases. Germline lookup yields CDR1 SEHNR and CDR2 FQNEAQ (reference sequence). The ends lost 1 base at V and 6 bases at J; junction bases unmatched: 9. CDR3 length equals 15 residues. The CDR3 DNA sequence: TGTGCCAGCAGCTTAGGCGGGGGACCGTTCGGCGAGCAGTACTTC. It codes for CASSLGGGPFGEQYF.

The chain's CDR3 is CASSSPGQWYGYTF. The CDR3, as DNA: TGTGCCAGCAGTTCCCCAGGGCAGTGGTATGGCTACACCTTC. This chain joins TRBV6-6 and TRBJ1-2; possibly TRBD1 for D (5 bases). The germline V gene has CDR1 MNHNY and CDR2 SVGAGI (reference sequence). Trimming removed 4 bases at V and 5 bases at J, with 14 bases between. The CDR3 runs 14 residues.

This rearrangement joins TRBV27 to TRBJ2-7, with no clear D. This CDR3 has 14 residues. Per the germline V gene, CDR1 is MNHEY and CDR2 is SMNVEV (reference sequence). Trimming removed 3 bases from V and 1 base from J, with 10 bases in between. The CDR3 reads CASSFRGTSYEQYF. The CDR3 bases are TGTGCCAGCAGTTTCCGCGGAACTTCCTACGAGCAGTACTTC.

The rearrangement uses TRBV14 and TRBJ1-1; D unclear. Germline values: CDR1 SGHDN, CDR2 FVKESK. The CDR3 runs 14 residues. Trimming pared 1 base from V and 6 bases from J, leaving 12 bases between. The CDR3 spells CASSQVSVRAEAFF. CDR3 nucleotides: TGTGCCAGCAGCCAAGTTTCGGTGAGGGCTGAAGCTTTCTTT.

Of note for this clone: Within the sample, other DNA sequences also encode this same CDR3. The chain combines TRBV18 with TRBJ1-5, with D possibly TRBD1 on 6 matching bases. The CDR3 has 15 amino acids. V was pared by 3 bases and J by 3 bases, with 12 bases between. Looked up from germline, CDR1 is KGHSH and CDR2 is LQKENI. The DNA for the CDR3 is TGTGCCAGCTCACCGATTCAGGGGTCCAATCAGCCCCAGCATTTT. This sequence encodes CASSPIQGSNQPQHF.

The rearrangement uses TRBV5-1 and TRBJ2-7, with 10 bases lining up with TRBD1. The CDR3 loop spans 15 amino acids. The germline gives CDR1 SGHRS, CDR2 YFSETQ. J lost 2 bases, V lost 3 bases, and 5 bases had no gene match. CDR3 protein: CASSSRDRGAYEQYF. In DNA, the CDR3 is TGCGCCAGCAGCTCAAGGGACAGGGGAGCCTACGAGCAGTACTTC.

This clone was observed at least ten times. The chain has TRBV9 and TRBJ2-2; D call uncertain. Trimming removed 0 bases at V and 0 bases at J, with 3 bases between. This CDR3 is 14 amino acids long. Germline CDR1 is SGDLS and CDR2 is YYNGEE. The CDR3 nucleotides read TGTGCCAGCAGCGTAGGACCGAACACCGGGGAGCTGTTTTTT. This sequence encodes CASSVGPNTGELFF.

The chain has TRBV4-2 and TRBJ1-5, with unresolved D. The V and J ends lost 1 base and 4 bases respectively, with 8 bases between them. The CDR3 covers 14 residues. Looked up from germline, CDR1 is LGHNA and CDR2 is YNFKEQ. The CDR3 here is CASSQVQVNQPQHF. The CDR3 DNA follows: TGTGCCAGCAGCCAAGTTCAGGTTAATCAGCCCCAGCATTTT.

The rearrangement links TRBV7-2 to TRBJ2-5, with a tentative D call TRBD1 (5 bases). V gave up 3 bases and J gave up 2 bases, with 7 bases separating them. From germline, CDR1 is SGHTA and CDR2 FQGNSA. This CDR3 has 13 amino acids. CDR3 residues: CASSLGQQETQYF. The CDR3 coding sequence is TGTGCCAGCAGCTTGGGGCAGCAAGAGACCCAGTACTTC.

A remark on this clone: A read error is the likely source, as a far larger clone sits one nucleotide away. The gene calls are TRBV7-8 and TRBJ1-5; 8 bases align to TRBD1. CDR3 length: 15 amino acids. The V gene end was trimmed by 4 bases and the J gene end by 2 bases; junction bases not matched to a gene: 4. CDR1 SGHVS and CDR2 FQNEAQ come from the germline V gene. The CDR3 region has the DNA TGTGCCAGCAGCTCGGACAGGGTGGGCAATCAGCCCCAGCATTTT. Protein sequence: CASSSDRVGNQPQHF.

The V gene is TRBV11-3, the J gene TRBJ2-2; D gene uncertain. Germline V gene lookup returns CDR1 SGHNT and CDR2 YENEEA. The CDR3 sequence is 14 residues long. V lost 5 bases and J lost 0, with 7 bases in between. CDR3 sequence (DNA): TGTGCCAGCAGCCTCAGGACGAACACCGGGGAGCTGTTTTTT. The encoded protein is CASSLRTNTGELFF. The full variable domain, rest sourced from reference TRBV11-3 and TRBJ2-2, is EAGVVQSPRYKIIEKKQPVAFWCNPISGHNTLYWYLQNLGQGPELLIRYENEEAVDDSQLPKDRFSAERLKGVDSTLKIQPAELGDSAVYLCASSLRTNTGELFFGEGSRLTVL.